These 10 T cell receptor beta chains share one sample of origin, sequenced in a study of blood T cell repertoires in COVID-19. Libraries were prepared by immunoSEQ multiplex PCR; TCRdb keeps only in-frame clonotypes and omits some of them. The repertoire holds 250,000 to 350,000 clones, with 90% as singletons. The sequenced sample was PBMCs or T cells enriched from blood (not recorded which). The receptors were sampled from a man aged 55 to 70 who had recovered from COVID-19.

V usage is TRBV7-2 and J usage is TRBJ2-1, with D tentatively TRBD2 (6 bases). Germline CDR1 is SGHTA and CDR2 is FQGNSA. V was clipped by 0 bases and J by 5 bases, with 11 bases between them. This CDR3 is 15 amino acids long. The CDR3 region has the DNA TGTGCCAGCAGCTTAGCTAGGGAGCGGGACAATGAGCAGTTCTTC. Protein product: CASSLARERDNEQFF.

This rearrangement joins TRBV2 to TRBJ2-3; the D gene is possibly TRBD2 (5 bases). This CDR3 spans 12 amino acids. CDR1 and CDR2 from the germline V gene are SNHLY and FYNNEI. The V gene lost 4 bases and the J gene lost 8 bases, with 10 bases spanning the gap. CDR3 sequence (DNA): TGTGCCAGCAGTGGGCTAGCTGTTACGCAGTATTTT. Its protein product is CASSGLAVTQYF.

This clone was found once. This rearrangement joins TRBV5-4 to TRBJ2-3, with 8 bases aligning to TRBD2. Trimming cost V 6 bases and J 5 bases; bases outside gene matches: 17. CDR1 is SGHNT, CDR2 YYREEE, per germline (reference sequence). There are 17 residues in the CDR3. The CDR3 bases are TGTGCCAGCAATGACGAAGAAGCGGGAGTCATAGGAGATACGCAGTATTTT. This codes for CASNDEEAGVIGDTQYF.

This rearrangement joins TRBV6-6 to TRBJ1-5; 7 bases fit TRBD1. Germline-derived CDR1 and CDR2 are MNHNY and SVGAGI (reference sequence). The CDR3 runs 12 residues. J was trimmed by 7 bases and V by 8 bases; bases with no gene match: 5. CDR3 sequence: CASGVGGQPQHF. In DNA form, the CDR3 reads TGTGCCAGCGGAGTAGGGGGCCAGCCCCAGCATTTT.

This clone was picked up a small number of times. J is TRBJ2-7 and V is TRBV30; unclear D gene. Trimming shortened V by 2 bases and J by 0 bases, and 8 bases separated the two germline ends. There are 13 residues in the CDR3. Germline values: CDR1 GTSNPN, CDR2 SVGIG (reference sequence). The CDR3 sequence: CAWSTRVSYEQYF. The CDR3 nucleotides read TGTGCCTGGAGTACACGGGTCTCCTACGAGCAGTACTTC.

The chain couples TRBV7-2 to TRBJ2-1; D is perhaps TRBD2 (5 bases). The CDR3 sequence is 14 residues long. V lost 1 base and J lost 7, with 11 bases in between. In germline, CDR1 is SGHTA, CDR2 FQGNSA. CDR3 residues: CASSLGSPGNEQFF. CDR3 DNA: TGTGCCAGCAGCTTAGGGTCCCCGGGGAATGAGCAGTTCTTC.

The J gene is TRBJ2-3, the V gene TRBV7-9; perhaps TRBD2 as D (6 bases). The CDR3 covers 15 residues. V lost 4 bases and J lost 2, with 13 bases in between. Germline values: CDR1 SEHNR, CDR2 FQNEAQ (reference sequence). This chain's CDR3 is CASSYGDLPTDTQYF. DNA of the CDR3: TGTGCCAGCAGCTACGGGGACTTACCCACAGATACGCAGTATTTT.

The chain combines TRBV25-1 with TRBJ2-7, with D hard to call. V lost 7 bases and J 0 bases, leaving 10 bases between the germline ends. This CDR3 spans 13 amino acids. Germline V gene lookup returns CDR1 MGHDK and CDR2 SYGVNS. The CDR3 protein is CASKYAGSYEQYF. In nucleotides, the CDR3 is TGTGCCAGCAAGTACGCCGGCTCCTACGAGCAGTACTTC.

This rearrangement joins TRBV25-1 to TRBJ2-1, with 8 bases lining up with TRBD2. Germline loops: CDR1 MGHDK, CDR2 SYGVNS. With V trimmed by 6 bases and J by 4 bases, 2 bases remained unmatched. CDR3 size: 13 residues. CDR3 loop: CASRLAEYNEQFF. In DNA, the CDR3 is TGTGCCAGCAGACTAGCGGAGTACAATGAGCAGTTCTTC.

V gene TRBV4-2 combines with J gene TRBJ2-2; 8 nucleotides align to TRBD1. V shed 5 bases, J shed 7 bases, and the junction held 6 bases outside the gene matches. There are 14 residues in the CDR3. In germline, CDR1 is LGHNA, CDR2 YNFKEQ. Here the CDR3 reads CASSWTGNDGELFF. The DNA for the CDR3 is TGTGCCAGCAGCTGGACAGGGAATGACGGGGAGCTGTTTTTT.